The 27 T cell receptor beta chains reported below all come from one sample, sequenced in a study of blood T cell repertoires in COVID-19. TCRdb's table, derived via immunoSEQ multiplex PCR, lists solely in-frame clones and lacks some. Of hundreds of thousands of clones in the sample, around nine tenths are singletons; the top ten hold less than 3.5%. The specimen sequenced was peripheral blood. These receptors originate from a woman younger than 30 who had recovered from COVID-19.

V gene TRBV6-6 combines with J gene TRBJ1-3; TRBD1 matches at 8 bases. Germline values: CDR1 MNHNY, CDR2 SVGAGI (reference sequence). The CDR3 consists of 15 residues. Germline trimming cut 8 bases from V and 5 bases from J; bases unmatched to any gene: 11. CDR3 nucleotides: TGTGCCAGCGCCCGCCCAGGGGGCGAAAGAAACACCATATATTTT. This translates into CASARPGGERNTIYF.

V usage is TRBV5-1 and J usage is TRBJ2-5, with 9 bases lining up with TRBD1. Per germline, CDR1 SGHRS and CDR2 YFSETQ. After removal of 4 bases from V and 4 bases from J, the junction contained 8 bases not matched to a gene. This CDR3 is 15 amino acids long. The CDR3 DNA follows: TGCGCCAGCAGCAAACTGCCGGGACAGGGAGAGACCCAGTACTTC. Its protein product is CASSKLPGQGETQYF.

The genes are TRBV5-1 and TRBJ2-3; D might be TRBD2 (5 bases). Germline CDR1 and CDR2: SGHRS and YFSETQ. CDR3 length: 15 amino acids. V gave up 5 bases and J gave up 2 bases, with 15 bases separating them. The CDR3 region is CASSPREGSTDTQYF. DNA of the CDR3: TGCGCCAGCAGTCCGAGAGAGGGTTCCACAGATACGCAGTATTTT.

This clone showed up just once. This CDR3 reads CASSARGGYTF. The CDR3 DNA follows: TGTGCCAGCAGTGCTCGGGGGGGCTACACCTTC. V gene TRBV5-6 combines with J gene TRBJ1-2; possible D gene TRBD1, 5 bases. The germline V gene has CDR1 SGHDT and CDR2 YYEEEE. V was trimmed by 5 bases and J by 8 bases, leaving 10 bases between them. The CDR3 totals 11 residues.

There are a few counts of this clone. This chain joins TRBV3-1 (or the pseudogene TRBV3-2) and TRBJ2-1; 7 bases match TRBD1. Germline values: CDR1 LGHDT, CDR2 YNNKEL (reference sequence). This CDR3 spans 14 amino acids. Trimming took 2 bases from V and 5 from J; bases not matched to a gene: 3. The chain's CDR3 is CASSQRDRNNEQFF. CDR3 bases: TGTGCCAGCAGCCAACGGGACAGAAACAATGAGCAGTTCTTC.

The rearrangement links TRBV6-2 or TRBV6-3 to TRBJ1-3; a weak D match, TRBD1 (6 bases). The germline gives CDR1 MNHEY, CDR2 SVGEGT. V lost 5 bases and J lost 9, with 14 bases in between. The CDR3 contains 13 residues. CDR3 sequence (DNA): TGTGCCAGCAGTCACGACAGGTTTGGCACCATATATTTT. Its translation is CASSHDRFGTIYF.

The sample holds one count of this clone. This rearrangement joins TRBV6-5 to TRBJ2-7; D remains unclear. Deletions cut 6 bases from V and 0 bases from J, with 15 bases between. Germline V gene lookup returns CDR1 MNHEY and CDR2 SVGAGI. The CDR3 is 15 residues long. This CDR3 reads CASRYTVSSSYEQYV. The CDR3 nucleotides read TGTGCCAGCAGGTATACAGTATCAAGCTCCTACGAGCAGTACGTC.

CDR3 amino acids: CASSRTSPGTGELFF. The DNA for the CDR3 is TGTGCCAGCAGCCGAACTAGCCCCGGCACCGGGGAGCTGTTTTTT. The rearrangement links TRBV11-2 to TRBJ2-2, with a weak D call TRBD2 (6 bases). Trimming took off 5 bases at V and 4 bases at J, with 14 bases between the two ends. The CDR3 is 15 residues long. Germline V gene data show CDR1 as SGHAT and CDR2 as FQNNGV. Complete variable domain (other parts from reference TRBV11-2 and TRBJ2-2): EAGVAQSPRYKIIEKRQSVAFWCNPISGHATLYWYQQILGQGPKLLIQFQNNGVVDDSQLPKDRFSAERLKGVDSTLKIQPAKLEDSAVYLCASSRTSPGTGELFFGEGSRLTVL.

V and J are TRBV15 and TRBJ2-1; 9 bases align to TRBD1. The CDR3 spans 16 residues. V trimming: 3 bases; J trimming: 5 bases; junction bases outside the gene matches: 8. Per the germline V gene, CDR1 is LNHNV and CDR2 is YYDKDF (reference sequence). The CDR3 coding sequence is TGTGCCACCAGCAGGCCTCCGGGACAGGGACACAATGAGCAGTTCTTC. Encoded protein: CATSRPPGQGHNEQFF.

This chain uses TRBV6-2 or TRBV6-3 with TRBJ1-2; TRBD1 matches 7 bases. CDR3 length equals 13 residues. V was clipped by 6 bases and J by 2 bases; unmatched bases: 3. Germline CDR1 is MNHEY and CDR2 is SVGEGT. CDR3 amino acids: CASSWDRNYGYTF. The CDR3 DNA follows: TGTGCCAGCAGCTGGGACAGAAACTATGGCTACACCTTC.

V gene TRBV6-5 combines with J gene TRBJ2-3; D possibly corresponds to TRBD1 (6 bases). V was clipped by 7 bases and J by 0 bases, with 14 bases between them. This CDR3 contains 15 residues. Germline loops: CDR1 MNHEY, CDR2 SVGAGI. DNA for the CDR3: TGTGCCAGCAACTGGGACAAACCTAGCACAGATACGCAGTATTTT. Encoded protein: CASNWDKPSTDTQYF.

The CDR3 here is CASSSSPGHNTDTQYF. The CDR3 bases are TGTGCCAGCAGCTCGTCTCCGGGACACAACACAGATACGCAGTATTTT. The chain is built from TRBV5-4 and TRBJ2-3, with TRBD1 as a possible D gene (6 bases). Trimming pared 3 bases from V and 2 bases from J, leaving 16 bases between. Germline CDR1 is SGHNT and CDR2 is YYREEE (reference sequence). The length of the CDR3 is 16 residues.

The chain links TRBV6-2 or TRBV6-3 to TRBJ2-7; tentatively, D is TRBD1 (6 bases). CDR3 size: 12 residues. Germline V gene data show CDR1 as MNHEY and CDR2 as SVGEGT. Trimming pared 4 bases from V and 6 bases from J, leaving 10 bases between. Here the CDR3 reads CASSSRQAEQYV. The CDR3 DNA sequence: TGTGCCAGCAGTTCGAGACAGGCCGAGCAGTACGTC.

This chain uses TRBV30 with TRBJ1-3; perhaps TRBD1 as D (5 bases). The V gene lost 0 bases and the J gene lost 0 bases, with 12 bases spanning the gap. The CDR3 is made up of 16 amino acids. Germline CDR1 reads GTSNPN; CDR2 reads SVGIG (reference sequence). The CDR3 bases are TGTGCCTGGAGTGTACGGGGGACCATCTCTGGAAACACCATATATTTT. Translated: CAWSVRGTISGNTIYF.

The chain carries TRBV7-7 and TRBJ2-3; 10 bases are a match to TRBD2. Looked up from germline, CDR1 is SSHAT and CDR2 is FNYEAQ (reference sequence). With V trimmed by 5 bases and J by 4 bases, 3 bases remained unmatched. The CDR3 totals 14 residues. The CDR3 bases are TGTGCCAGCAGCCGTAGCGGGAGGTCAGATACGCAGTATTTT. It yields the protein CASSRSGRSDTQYF.

This clone is a singleton in its sample. V usage is TRBV5-6 and J usage is TRBJ2-3; TRBD1 aligns across 9 bases. The V gene end was trimmed by 2 bases and the J gene end by 4 bases; junction bases not matched to a gene: 5. Looked up from germline, CDR1 is SGHDT and CDR2 is YYEEEE. The CDR3 has 15 amino acids. The CDR3 nucleotides are TGTGCCAGCAGCTTTTGGGACAGGGCATCAGATACGCAGTATTTT. Amino acid sequence: CASSFWDRASDTQYF.

The gene calls are TRBV3-1 (or the pseudogene TRBV3-2) and TRBJ2-7; 11 bases match TRBD2. Unmatched junction bases numbered 7, after V lost 6 bases and J lost 3 bases. CDR1 and CDR2 from the germline V gene are LGHDT and YNNKEL (reference sequence). The CDR3 has 15 amino acids. The CDR3 sequence: CASRPTSGGFYEQYV. The CDR3 DNA is TGTGCCAGCAGACCCACTAGCGGGGGATTCTACGAGCAGTACGTC.

This clone occurred a few times. The J gene is TRBJ1-2, the V gene TRBV7-2; 9 bases align to TRBD1. This CDR3 contains 16 residues. The V gene end was trimmed by 1 base and the J gene end by 6 bases; junction bases not matched to a gene: 9. Germline V lookup: CDR1 SGHTA, CDR2 FQGNSA. Written as DNA, the CDR3 is TGTGCCAGCAGCTTAGATTGGGGACAGGGCTTGGATGGCTACACCTTC. It yields the protein CASSLDWGQGLDGYTF.

This rearrangement joins TRBV6-2 or TRBV6-3 to TRBJ2-5, with no clear D. This CDR3 spans 13 amino acids. V lost 5 bases, J lost 1 base, and 8 bases lay in between. Per germline, CDR1 MNHEY and CDR2 SVGEGT. CDR3 nucleotide sequence: TGTGCCAGCAGTCGACGGGTCCAAGAGACCCAGTACTTC. It specifies CASSRRVQETQYF.

The gene calls are TRBV24-1 and TRBJ2-2; D might be TRBD1 (6 bases). Germline V gene sequence: CDR1 KGHDR, CDR2 SFDVKD. The germline V and J ends were trimmed by 2 bases and 0 bases, with 12 bases remaining between them. This CDR3 spans 17 amino acids. The CDR3 here is CATSDSDRSANTGELFF. The CDR3 DNA follows: TGTGCCACCAGTGATTCTGACAGGTCCGCGAACACCGGGGAGCTGTTTTTT.

The chain links TRBV6-2 or TRBV6-3 to TRBJ1-2, with D perhaps TRBD1 (5 bases). Germline CDR1 and CDR2: MNHEY and SVGEGT. The CDR3 is 16 residues long. V was pared by 4 bases and J by 5 bases, with 20 bases between. Here the CDR3 reads CASSWGLGRRWYGYTF. CDR3 bases: TGTGCCAGCAGTTGGGGCCTGGGGCGCCGTTGGTATGGCTACACCTTC.

J is TRBJ1-2 and V is TRBV5-1, with D unclear. The germline CDR1 and CDR2 sequences are SGHRS and YFSETQ. The ends were cut back, 0 bases at V and 3 bases at J, with 9 bases in the middle. This CDR3 is built from 14 residues. The CDR3 DNA is TGCGCCAGCAGCTTGGGAGCAGGATACTATGGCTACACCTTC. Translation gives CASSLGAGYYGYTF.

This chain joins TRBV19 and TRBJ1-3, with D perhaps matching TRBD1 (5 bases). V was clipped by 2 bases and J by 4 bases, with 9 bases between them. The CDR3 totals 14 residues. CDR1 is LNHDA, CDR2 SQIVND, per germline (reference sequence). For the CDR3, the DNA is TGTGCCAGTAGTATACAGGGTTTGGGAAACACCATATATTTT. Translated: CASSIQGLGNTIYF.

This rearrangement joins TRBV29-1 to TRBJ1-1; tentative D call: TRBD1 (6 bases). Trimming shortened V by 3 bases and J by 11 bases, and 16 bases separated the two germline ends. The CDR3 has 12 amino acids. The germline gives CDR1 SQVTM, CDR2 ANQGSEA. CDR3 sequence (DNA): TGCAGCGTTGATAGAACAGGGCGTAAGGCTTTCTTT. It yields the protein CSVDRTGRKAFF.

V gene TRBV5-8 combines with J gene TRBJ1-2, with TRBD1 as a possible D gene (6 bases). Trimming removed 1 base from V and 3 bases from J, with 7 bases in between. Germline V gene sequence: CDR1 SGHTS, CDR2 YDEGEE. The CDR3 consists of 13 residues. This chain's CDR3 is CASSLRTDYGYTF. The CDR3 region has the DNA TGTGCCAGCAGCTTGAGGACAGACTATGGCTACACCTTC.

The chain employs TRBV7-9 and TRBJ1-1; 7 nucleotides line up with TRBD1. CDR3 length: 16 amino acids. CDR1 and CDR2 from the germline V gene are SEHNR and FQNEAQ (reference sequence). V dropped 0 bases and J dropped 1; count of bases not matched to a gene: 5. The DNA of the CDR3 is TGTGCCAGCAGCTTAGCGGGGGGACAGAAGAACACTGAAGCTTTCTTT. The encoded protein is CASSLAGGQKNTEAFF.

The rearrangement links TRBV5-1 to TRBJ2-2; D ambiguous. Germline CDR1 and CDR2: SGHRS and YFSETQ. V was clipped by 4 bases and J by 2 bases, with 6 bases between them. The CDR3 totals 13 residues. CDR3 in DNA: TGCGCCAGCAGCGAACAAAACACCGGGGAGCTGTTTTTT. Encoded protein: CASSEQNTGELFF.